This TCR beta chain was documented in a study of cytomegalovirus exposure and HLA in healthy donors. Study observations and caveats: Presence/absence analyses took donor sequencing depth as roughly uniform. 150 to 200 TCR beta chains were listed as cytomegalovirus-associated.

13 Jbeta primers and 60 Vbeta primers were used for the PCR. As originally analysed: Later, tens of millions of unique TCR beta chains were counted in an analysis, and roughly 11 million of them were shared. Assay used: immunoSEQ multiplex PCR; TCRdb lists only in-frame clones, some missing. V, J and clone size derive from that table, while D and trimming were established from the DNA sequence. The sample holds some 200,000 clones, about 83% seen once. CDR3 length equals 16 residues. The V and J ends lost 3 bases and 1 base, in that order; junction bases with no gene match: 8. Germline V gene lookup returns CDR1 SGHNT and CDR2 YENEEA. Points on this clone: Its target is unknown.

The TCR originated in a female donor in good health and CMV-seronegative. V and J are TRBV11-3 and TRBJ2-7; 8 nucleotides agree with TRBD1. The source material was PBMCs. DNA for the CDR3: TGTGCCAGCAGCTTGATGGGACAGGATCTTTCCTACGAGCAGTACTTC. It specifies CASSLMGQDLSYEQYF.